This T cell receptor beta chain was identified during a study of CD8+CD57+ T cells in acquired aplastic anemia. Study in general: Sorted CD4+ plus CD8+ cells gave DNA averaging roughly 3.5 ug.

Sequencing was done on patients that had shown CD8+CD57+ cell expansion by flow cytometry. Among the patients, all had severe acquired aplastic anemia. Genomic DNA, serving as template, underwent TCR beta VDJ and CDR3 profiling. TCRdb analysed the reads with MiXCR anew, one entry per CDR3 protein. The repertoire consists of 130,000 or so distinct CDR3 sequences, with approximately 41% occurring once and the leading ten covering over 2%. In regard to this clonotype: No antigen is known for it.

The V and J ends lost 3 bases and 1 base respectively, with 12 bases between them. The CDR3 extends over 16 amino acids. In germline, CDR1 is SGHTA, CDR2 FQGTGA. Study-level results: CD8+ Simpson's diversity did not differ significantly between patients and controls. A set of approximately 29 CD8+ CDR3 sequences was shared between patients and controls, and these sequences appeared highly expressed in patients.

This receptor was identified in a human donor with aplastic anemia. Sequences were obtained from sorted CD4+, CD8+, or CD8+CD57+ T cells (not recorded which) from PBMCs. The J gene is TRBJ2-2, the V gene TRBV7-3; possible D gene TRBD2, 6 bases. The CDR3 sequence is CASSFTGTVNTGELFF. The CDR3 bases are TGTGCCAGCAGCTTCACCGGGACTGTGAACACCGGGGAGCTGTTTTTT.